This TCR beta chain was observed in a study of T cell repertoires in cytomegalovirus infection. Study at large: Shared public TCR beta signatures pointed to both CMV infection and a matching HLA type. Study-wide results and caveats: HLA-C-restricted, CMV-specific TCR beta clonotypes were dominant ex vivo.

TCRdb redid the calling of the reads with MiXCR, one entry per CDR3 protein. The top ten clones hold approximately 35% of a sample with around 120,000 distinct CDR3 sequences, 20% to 30% of them seen once. Comment on this clonotype: Its antigen is unidentified.

Germline CDR1 is SEHNR and CDR2 is FQNEAQ (reference sequence). This CDR3 is built from 12 residues. Trimming cost V 7 bases and J 8 bases, with 14 bases left between them. Sequencing was done on a sample of PBMCs, sequenced either directly or after in vitro stimulation (not recorded which). The rearrangement links TRBV7-9 to TRBJ1-1; D is perhaps TRBD1 (5 bases). The sequence derives from a human donor in good health (CMV status not recorded). Some clones in this sample may be carry-over from other donors' samples. The DNA of the CDR3 is TGTGCCAGCACCCCCGGGGGGGTGGAAGCTTTCTTT. It specifies CASTPGGVEAFF.